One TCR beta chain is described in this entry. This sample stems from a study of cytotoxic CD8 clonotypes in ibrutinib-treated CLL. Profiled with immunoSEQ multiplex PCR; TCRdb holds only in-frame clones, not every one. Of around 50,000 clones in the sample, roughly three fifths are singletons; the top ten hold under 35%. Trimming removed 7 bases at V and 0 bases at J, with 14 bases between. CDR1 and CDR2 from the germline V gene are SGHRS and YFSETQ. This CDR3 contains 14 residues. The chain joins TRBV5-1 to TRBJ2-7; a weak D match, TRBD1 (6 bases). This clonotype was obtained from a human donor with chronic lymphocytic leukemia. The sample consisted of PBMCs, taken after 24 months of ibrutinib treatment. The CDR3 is CASVRDTTSYEQYF. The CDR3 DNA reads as TGCGCCAGCGTCCGGGACACTACCTCCTACGAGCAGTACTTC.